This T cell receptor beta chain was identified in a study of T cells after yellow fever vaccination. Notes on the study in general: Most primary-vaccination clones recurred post-booster (roughly 96% CD4, roughly 90% CD8).

TCRdb reanalysed the 5' RACE reads using MiXCR and keeps one entry per CDR3 protein. The data hold some 150,000 distinct CDR3 sequences, with approximately 10% observed a single time. In regard to this clonotype: Its specificity is unknown.

The V and J ends lost 2 bases and 3 bases, in that order; junction bases with no gene match: 0. Looked up from germline, CDR1 is MNHEY and CDR2 is SVGAGI. This CDR3 has 14 amino acids. V gene TRBV6-5 combines with J gene TRBJ2-1; 8 bases agree with TRBD1. The specimen was CD8+ T cells sorted from PBMCs, collected 45 days after the yellow fever booster vaccination. This receptor was obtained from a man aged 18 to 29 who received the YFV17D yellow fever vaccine. CDR3 loop: CASSYGQGYNEQFF. The CDR3 nucleotides read TGTGCCAGCAGTTACGGACAGGGCTACAATGAGCAGTTCTTC.